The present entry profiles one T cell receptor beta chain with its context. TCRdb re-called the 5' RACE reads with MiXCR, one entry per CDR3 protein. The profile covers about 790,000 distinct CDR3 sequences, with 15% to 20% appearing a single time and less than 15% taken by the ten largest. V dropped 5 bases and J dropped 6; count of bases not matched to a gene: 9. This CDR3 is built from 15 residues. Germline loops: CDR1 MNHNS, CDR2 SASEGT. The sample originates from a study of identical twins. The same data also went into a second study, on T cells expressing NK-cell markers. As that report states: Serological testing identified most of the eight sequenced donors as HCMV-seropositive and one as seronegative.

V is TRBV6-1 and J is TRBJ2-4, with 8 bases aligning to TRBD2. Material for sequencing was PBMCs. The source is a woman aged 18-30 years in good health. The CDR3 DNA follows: TGTGCCAGCAGTCGCCTGGGGCGGGAGGTAAACATTCAGTACTTC. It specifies CASSRLGREVNIQYF.